The 5 T cell receptor beta chains presented below share a single source sample, sequenced in a study of T cell changes during pregnancy in multiple sclerosis (dated by TCRdb to between 2018 and 2021). The library was obtained by the immunoSEQ multiplex PCR assay. TCRdb re-hosts the immuneACCESS table, in-frame sequences only. Its copies lack some clones; in the studies checked, an unresolved V gene accounts for under half of them, and the cause for the rest is not known. Counted in this sample were 45,000 or so clones; 91% of them appeared once. The ten most abundant clones make up under 9.5% of the sample. The material sequenced was CD8+ T cells from peripheral blood mononuclear cells, taken after pregnancy. The receptor set was obtained from a female donor with multiple sclerosis, enrolled in a pregnancy study.

V gene TRBV29-1 combines with J gene TRBJ2-5; D might be TRBD1 (5 bases). The germline V gene has CDR1 SQVTM and CDR2 ANQGSEA. This CDR3 has 13 residues. V was cut by 4 bases and J by 0 bases, with 9 bases left in between. The CDR3 DNA reads as TGCAGCGTTGCAGCGACAGACCAAGAGACCCAGTACTTC. Its protein product is CSVAATDQETQYF. The full variable domain, its missing parts supplied by reference TRBV29-1 and TRBJ2-5, is SAVISQKPSRDICQRGTSLTIQCQVDSQVTMMFWYRQQPGQSLTLIATANQGSEATYESGFVIDKFPISRPNLTFSTLTVSNMSPEDSSIYLCSVAATDQETQYFGPGTRLLVL.

V gene TRBV19 combines with J gene TRBJ2-1; D not resolved. Germline assignment: CDR1 LNHDA and CDR2 SQIVND (reference sequence). The CDR3 totals 14 residues. V was shortened by 2 bases and J by 2 bases, with 7 bases between the two germline ends. CDR3 protein: CASSILETYNEQFF. In DNA form, the CDR3 reads TGTGCCAGTAGTATACTTGAGACCTACAATGAGCAGTTCTTC.

This clone qualifies as medium-sized. The chain recombines TRBV19 with TRBJ1-5; 9 bases map to TRBD1. Looked up from germline, CDR1 is LNHDA and CDR2 is SQIVND (reference sequence). J was trimmed by 6 bases and V by 5 bases; bases with no gene match: 11. The CDR3 runs to 16 residues. CDR3 bases: TGTGCCAGTAGTTCCTACCGGGACAGGGTCATTCAGCCCCAGCATTTT. It is translated as CASSSYRDRVIQPQHF.

The V call is TRBV7-2, the J call TRBJ2-2; 7 nucleotides match TRBD1. Germline V lookup: CDR1 SGHTA, CDR2 FQGNSA. Trimming removed 7 bases from V and 4 bases from J; junction bases left unmatched: 9. This CDR3 has 15 residues. CDR3 loop: CASTLPDRATGELFF. CDR3 bases: TGTGCCAGCACCTTGCCCGACAGGGCCACCGGGGAGCTGTTTTTT.

V gene TRBV27 combines with J gene TRBJ1-5; 7 bases agree with TRBD1. V lost 5 bases to trimming and J lost 3 bases; unmatched junction nucleotides: 4. This CDR3 has 14 amino acids. The germline gives CDR1 MNHEY, CDR2 SMNVEV (reference sequence). Here the CDR3 reads CASSPQGFNQPQHF. The CDR3 DNA is TGTGCCAGCAGTCCACAGGGGTTCAATCAGCCCCAGCATTTT.